These 19 T cell receptor beta chains came from one sample sequenced in a study of T and B cells in COVID-19 patients. From blood, roughly 240-550 ng of genomic DNA served as TRB template. BIOMED2 TRB-A/B primer pools were used in multiplex TRB PCR. TCRdb re-called the multiplex PCR reads through MiXCR, storing one row per CDR3 protein. The sample lists 1,300 to 1,500 distinct CDR3 sequences; about 25% were seen once. The material sequenced was blood. These receptors all come from a human donor with active COVID-19.

In this sample, this clonotype is large. V usage is TRBV29-1 and J usage is TRBJ2-5; a possible D gene is TRBD1 (6 bases). CDR3 length: 12 amino acids. Per the germline V gene, CDR1 is SQVTM and CDR2 is ANQGSEA. V was shortened by 5 bases and J by 5 bases, with 12 bases between the two germline ends. The CDR3 sequence: CSVQGNEETQYF. CDR3 DNA sequence: TGCAGCGTTCAGGGGAACGAGGAGACCCAGTACTTC.

This clonotype was seen just once. J is TRBJ2-2 and V is TRBV7-2; the match to TRBD2 covers 8 bases. The CDR3 is 16 amino acids. CDR1 SGHTA and CDR2 FQGNSA come from the germline V gene. With V trimmed by 7 bases and J by 4 bases, 11 bases remained unmatched. The chain's CDR3 is CASTSGGALGTGELFF. CDR3 DNA sequence: TGTGCCAGCACCTCCGGGGGGGCCCTGGGCACCGGGGAGCTGTTTTTT.

By its share, this clonotype is medium-sized. CDR3 in amino acids: CASSLGQEQETQYF. The CDR3 DNA is TGTGCCAGCAGTTTAGGACAGGAGCAAGAGACCCAGTACTTC. The rearrangement links TRBV12-3 or TRBV12-4 to TRBJ2-5, with D possibly being TRBD1 (6 bases). The CDR3 loop spans 14 amino acids. V was trimmed by 1 base and J by 2 bases, leaving 8 bases between them.

By sample fraction, this clonotype is medium-sized (0.01 to 0.1%). The rearrangement joins TRBV6-2 or TRBV6-3 to TRBJ2-7; a weak D match, TRBD1 (6 bases). Trimming pared 0 bases from V and 3 bases from J, leaving 6 bases between. The CDR3 length is 13 residues. The germline gives CDR1 MNHEY, CDR2 SVGEGT. CDR3 sequence: CASSYSTGYEQYF. CDR3 DNA: TGTGCCAGCAGTTACTCGACAGGCTACGAGCAGTACTTC.

This CDR3 reads CASSMSPRGEYEQYF. The CDR3 DNA is TGTGCCAGTAGTATGTCGCCCAGGGGGGAATACGAGCAGTACTTC. This chain joins TRBV19 and TRBJ2-7, with D possibly TRBD1 on 7 matching bases. V lost 3 bases and J lost 4, with 16 bases in between. This CDR3 spans 15 amino acids. CDR1 is LNHDA, CDR2 SQIVND, per germline (reference sequence).

This clonotype was recorded a few times. The chain combines TRBV19 with TRBJ2-1, with 11 nucleotides matching TRBD2. V shed 7 bases and J 7 bases; nucleotides not matched to a gene: 6. CDR3 length equals 14 residues. Germline V gives CDR1 LNHDA, CDR2 SQIVND (reference sequence). The CDR3 region has the DNA TGTGCCAGTACCCCGACTAGCGGGAATAATGAGCAGTTCTTC. Protein product: CASTPTSGNNEQFF.

The chain is built from TRBV11-2 and TRBJ2-1; D is possibly TRBD2 (7 bases). The germline V and J ends were trimmed by 1 base and 7 bases, with 20 bases remaining between them. This CDR3 contains 17 residues. CDR1 SGHAT and CDR2 FQNNGV come from the germline V gene. CDR3 sequence: CASSLGLGGGLRNEQFF. The CDR3 nucleotides read TGTGCCAGCAGCTTAGGGCTAGGGGGGGGCTTAAGGAATGAGCAGTTCTTC.

The rearrangement links TRBV24-1 to TRBJ1-5; D remains ambiguous. The ends were cut back, 4 bases at V and 6 bases at J, with 9 bases in the middle. The germline V gene has CDR1 KGHDR and CDR2 SFDVKD. The CDR3 totals 13 residues. For the CDR3, the DNA is TGTGCCACCAGTGAATGGGGAGTTCAGCCCCAGCATTTT. It specifies CATSEWGVQPQHF.

This clonotype came up a few times. The genes are TRBV4-3 and TRBJ2-1; 13 positions match TRBD2. This CDR3 has 17 residues. CDR1 and CDR2 from the germline V gene are LGHNA and YSLEER. Losses at the gene ends were 0 bases for V and 7 bases for J; bases not matched to a gene: 6. The DNA for the CDR3 is TGCGCCAGCAGCCAAGAACTAGCGGGAGGGCCAGTGAATGAGCAGTTCTTC. It codes for CASSQELAGGPVNEQFF.

Within the sample, this clonotype is medium-sized (0.01 to 0.1%). The chain combines TRBV24-1 with TRBJ2-7; no clear D gene. V was clipped by 5 bases and J by 8 bases, with 21 bases between them. CDR1 and CDR2 from the germline V gene are KGHDR and SFDVKD. The CDR3 spans 15 residues. The CDR3: CATSGSPGPVTQQYF. The CDR3 coding sequence is TGTGCCACCAGTGGCAGTCCTGGACCAGTTACGCAGCAGTACTTC.

The CDR3 region has the DNA TGTGCCAGTAGTGGACGGACAGGGAATTATGAAAAACTGTTTTTT. This translates into CASSGRTGNYEKLFF. The V and J genes are TRBV19 and TRBJ1-4, with TRBD1 matching over 8 bases. With V trimmed by 5 bases and J by 6 bases, 8 bases remained unmatched. Germline CDR1 is LNHDA and CDR2 is SQIVND (reference sequence). This CDR3 spans 15 amino acids. Drawing the rest from reference TRBV19 and TRBJ1-4, the complete variable domain is DGGITQSPKYLFRKEGQNVTLSCEQNLNHDAMYWYRQDPGQGLRLIYYSQIVNDFQKGDIAEGYSVSREKKESFPLTVTSAQKNPTAFYLCASSGRTGNYEKLFFGSGTQLSVL.

By sample share, this clonotype is medium-sized. The chain links TRBV19 to TRBJ2-4, with D tentatively TRBD1 (5 bases). Germline V gives CDR1 LNHDA, CDR2 SQIVND (reference sequence). The CDR3 has 13 amino acids. V was pared by 2 bases and J by 8 bases, with 10 bases between. The CDR3 nucleotides are TGTGCCAGTAGTATACAGGGTTGGGACATTCAGTACTTC. Protein: CASSIQGWDIQYF.

This chain uses TRBV5-1 with TRBJ2-1, with D unclear. Germline V gene data show CDR1 as SGHRS and CDR2 as YFSETQ. V shed 4 bases and J shed 0 bases, with 11 bases lying between them. This CDR3 comprises 15 residues. This chain's CDR3 is CASSISRNSYNEQFF. In nucleotides, the CDR3 is TGCGCCAGCAGCATTAGCAGAAACTCCTACAATGAGCAGTTCTTC.

Points on this clonotype: A much bigger clone sits one base away, suggesting this may be a read error. V usage is TRBV6-1 and J usage is TRBJ2-3; 9 positions match TRBD2. CDR1 MNHNS and CDR2 SASEGT come from the germline V gene. This CDR3 contains 14 residues. The trim removed 8 bases at V and 2 bases at J, leaving 5 bases unmatched. CDR3 sequence: CASRLAAITDTQYF. The CDR3 DNA reads TGTGCCAGCCGACTAGCGGCAATCACAGATACGCAGTATTTT.

J is TRBJ2-1 and V is TRBV20-1, with 13 nucleotides matching TRBD2. The CDR3 covers 15 residues. J lost 9 bases, V lost 2 bases, and 7 bases had no gene match. The V gene's germline CDR1 is DFQATT and CDR2 SNEGSKA (reference sequence). CDR3 DNA: TGCAGTGCTAGATTCGGACTAGCGGGAGTCGGTGAGCAGTTCTTC. This translates into CSARFGLAGVGEQFF.

As concerns this clonotype: Given a much more abundant clone one base away, this may be a read error. CDR3 loop: CASSEVRLVGELFF. The CDR3 DNA follows: TGTGCCAGCAGCGAGGTTAGGTTGGTCGGGGAGCTGTTTTTT. The rearrangement uses TRBV14 and TRBJ2-2; D remains unclear. CDR1 is SGHDN and CDR2 is FVKESK in the germline V gene. V was pared by 5 bases and J by 7 bases, with 14 bases between. CDR3 length: 14 residues.

V usage is TRBV6-4 and J usage is TRBJ2-7; 10 bases map to TRBD2. The germline gives CDR1 MRHNA, CDR2 SNTAGT. After removal of 4 bases from V and 2 bases from J, the junction contained 2 bases not matched to a gene. This CDR3 is 14 amino acids long. The CDR3 region has the DNA TGTGCCAGCAGTGGGACTAGCGGCCCCTACGAGCAGTACTTC. This codes for CASSGTSGPYEQYF.

This clonotype is termed medium-sized. The CDR3 nucleotides are TGTGCCAGCAGTGTAGACAGGGGCACAGATACGCAGTATTTT. Translating it yields CASSVDRGTDTQYF. The rearrangement links TRBV6-4 to TRBJ2-3; 7 bases align to TRBD1. CDR3 length equals 14 residues. V lost 4 bases and J lost 1; bases outside the gene matches: 2. Germline CDR1 and CDR2: MRHNA and SNTAGT.

The V call is TRBV29-1, the J call TRBJ2-3, with 12 bases aligning to TRBD2. The CDR3 is 16 amino acids. The J segment lost 5 bases and the V segment lost 4 bases, leaving 10 bases of the junction unmatched. Germline assignment: CDR1 SQVTM and CDR2 ANQGSEA. CDR3 region: CSVVGLAGGPGDTQYF. In nucleotides, the CDR3 is TGCAGCGTTGTCGGTCTAGCGGGGGGGCCGGGAGATACGCAGTATTTT.